This T cell receptor (beta chain) was obtained from a study of blood T cell repertoires in COVID-19. Across the whole study: Both acute and convalescent COVID-19 samples were obtained from the United States, Italy and Spain. In each case, the material was cDNA or gDNA derived from T cells, B-cell-depleted T cells, or PBMCs.

V was shortened by 4 bases and J by 7 bases, with 19 bases between the two germline ends. The CDR3 covers 15 residues. From germline, CDR1 is SGHTA and CDR2 FQGNSA. How the authors handled the data: Amplifying reference gene primers gave estimates of nucleated cell counts. This table comes from immunoSEQ multiplex PCR, and its TCRdb copy is limited to in-frame clones, with some not included. The V and J calls and clone size were taken over from that table, and D and trimming were inferred from the DNA. In the table there are roughly 70,000 clones, under 85% of which are singletons. The sample consisted of peripheral blood. This chain links TRBV7-2 with TRBJ1-2; D is ambiguous. This clonotype originated in a man aged 60-69 years with COVID-19, enrolled during active disease. This chain's CDR3 is CASSSGRGRVGGYTF. As DNA, the CDR3 is TGTGCCAGCAGCTCCGGGCGAGGGCGAGTCGGTGGCTACACCTTC.